This is a list of T cell receptor beta chains from one sample in a study of cytomegalovirus exposure and HLA in healthy donors. The data were produced by immunoSEQ multiplex PCR, yet TCRdb's version contains in-frame clones alone and is incomplete. The sample yields approximately 160,000 clones, 80% seen once. Input material: PBMCs. The receptor source for this set is a young man in good health and CMV-seropositive. Each CDR3 is given with its conserved first and last residue.

V gene	J gene	CDR3 protein
TRBV30	TRBJ2-7	CAWSVPPGFRDFCEQYF
TRBV2	TRBJ2-3	CASMGQMFTDTQYF
TRBV15	TRBJ2-5	CATSRDLGPGGETQYF
TRBV6-4	TRBJ2-3	CASSDRGGTDTQYF
TRBV7-2	TRBJ1-4	CAGRRTISTNEKLFF
TRBV4-2	TRBJ2-5	CASSPGGASGGQETQYF
TRBV5-4	TRBJ2-7	CASSGRDSSYEQYF
TRBV7-9	TRBJ1-1	CASSLAGGTAEAFF
TRBV5-1	TRBJ1-1	CASSPIRQVRGTEAFF
TRBV27	TRBJ2-6	CASSLLPRSGANVLTF
TRBV11-2	TRBJ2-5	CASSLNDGLAAGETQYF